A selection of T cell receptor beta chains follows, all from one sample in a study of blood T cell repertoires in COVID-19. The protocol was immunoSEQ multiplex PCR, while the TCRdb copy is restricted to in-frame clones and leaves out a portion. The table has around 68,000 clones, about three quarters seen once; the top ten hold around 9.2%. Source material: peripheral blood. These receptors were obtained from a human donor in a cohort sampled during active COVID-19. The CDR3 runs from the conserved cysteine through the conserved F or W. A D gene is named only where the DNA matches it firmly. Some rows have no size entry. The others give once, few or many, or a class for an expanded clone.

cdr3_aa cdr3_nt j_call d_call clone_size v_call
CASSQEQLSTDTQYF TGTGCCAGCAGCCAAGAACAGCTTAGCACAGATACGCAGTATTTT TRBJ2-3 NA NA TRBV3-1/TRBV3-2
CASSELMTAPRDEQYF TGTGCCAGCAGTGAACTGATGACTGCTCCCAGGGACGAGCAGTACTTC TRBJ2-7 NA NA TRBV2
CASSEDGYEQFF TGTGCCAGCAGTGAAGACGGGTATGAGCAGTTCTTC TRBJ2-1 NA NA TRBV2
CASSPPYGEDTQYF TGTGCCAGCAGTCCTCCCTATGGAGAAGATACGCAGTATTTT TRBJ2-3 NA NA TRBV27
CASGTGTSGKNEQFF TGTGCCAGCGGCACCGGGACTAGCGGGAAGAATGAGCAGTTCTTC TRBJ2-1 TRBD2 NA TRBV2
CASSLMRLAGGGTDTQYF TGTGCCAGCAGTTTAATGCGCCTAGCGGGAGGGGGCACAGATACGCAGTATTTT TRBJ2-3 TRBD2 many TRBV27
CASSLPQSYEQYF TGCGCCAGCAGCTTGCCACAGAGCTACGAGCAGTACTTC TRBJ2-7 NA NA TRBV5-1
CASSDPGTGGNTGELFF TGTGCCAGCAGTGACCCCGGGACAGGGGGGAACACCGGGGAGCTGTTTTTT TRBJ2-2 TRBD1 NA TRBV6-1
CASSFQRAPNGYTF TGTGCCAGCAGTTTTCAGAGGGCCCCTAATGGCTACACCTTC TRBJ1-2 NA NA TRBV28
CASSVDSYPNQPQHF TGTGCCAGCAGCGTCGACAGTTACCCTAATCAGCCCCAGCATTTT TRBJ1-5 NA NA TRBV9
CASSLYSGSSYEQFF TGTGCCAGCAGCTTGTATAGCGGGAGTAGCTATGAGCAGTTCTTC TRBJ2-1 TRBD2 NA TRBV7-3
CASSLGADPNTDTQYF TGTGCCAGCAGTTTAGGAGCCGACCCCAACACAGATACGCAGTATTTT TRBJ2-3 NA NA TRBV28
CASSQGTGGATSPLHF TGTGCCAGCAGCCAAGGGACAGGGGGCGCGACCTCACCCCTCCACTTT TRBJ1-6 TRBD1 NA TRBV3-1/TRBV3-2
CASSRGITETQYF TGTGCCAGCAGCCGCGGGATTACGGAGACCCAGTACTTC TRBJ2-5 NA NA TRBV11-2
CAISPGDSYYNEQFF TGTGCCATCAGTCCAGGCGATTCGTATTACAATGAGCAGTTCTTC TRBJ2-1 NA NA TRBV10-3
CASSPTSGGGDTQYF TGTGCCAGCAGTCCAACTAGCGGGGGGGGAGATACGCAGTATTTT TRBJ2-3 TRBD2 NA TRBV6-5
CASSFGQGTPRTDTQYF TGTGCCAGCAGCTTTGGACAGGGGACGCCTCGCACAGATACGCAGTATTTT TRBJ2-3 TRBD1 NA TRBV11-2
CASSQYRDRGLGYTF TGCGCCAGCAGCCAGTACCGGGACAGGGGACTTGGCTACACCTTC TRBJ1-2 TRBD1 few TRBV4-1
CASSSTKTEAFF TGTGCCAGCAGTTCGACAAAAACTGAAGCTTTCTTT TRBJ1-1 NA once TRBV28
CASSLRSVSEAFF TGTGCCAGCAGTTTACGGTCGGTGAGTGAAGCTTTCTTT TRBJ1-1 NA once TRBV28
CASNPGTSIRELFF TGTGCCAGTAACCCCGGGACTAGCATACGGGAGCTGTTTTTT TRBJ2-2 TRBD2 NA TRBV19
CASSHLGLAGPDTQYF TGCGCCAGCAGCCATCTGGGACTAGCGGGCCCAGATACGCAGTATTTT TRBJ2-3 TRBD2 NA TRBV4-1
CASRLPGANNEQFF TGTGCCAGCAGACTACCGGGAGCGAACAATGAGCAGTTCTTC TRBJ2-1 NA few TRBV7-9
CASSLSYLSADTQYF TGTGCCAGCAGCTTAAGTTATCTATCCGCAGATACGCAGTATTTT TRBJ2-3 NA NA TRBV7-9
CASSLDLQQSGGGYTF TGCGCCAGCAGCCTTGACCTACAGCAGTCTGGCGGGGGCTACACCTTC TRBJ1-2 NA NA TRBV5-1
CASSGRGSEATANEQFF TGTGCCAGCAGTGGAAGGGGCAGCGAGGCAACGGCAAATGAGCAGTTCTTC TRBJ2-1 NA NA TRBV6-1
CASSLNPGPNTEAFF TGTGCCAGCAGCTTAAATCCAGGGCCGAACACTGAAGCTTTCTTT TRBJ1-1 NA few TRBV7-3
CASRAKGGETQYF TGTGCCAGCAGAGCAAAAGGGGGAGAGACCCAGTACTTC TRBJ2-5 NA NA TRBV9
CASSEEGQGSYEQYF TGTGCCAGCAGTGAAGAGGGACAGGGGTCCTACGAGCAGTACTTC TRBJ2-7 TRBD1 NA TRBV6-1
CASSLGGNTGELFF TGTGCCAGCAGCTTGGGGGGAAACACCGGGGAGCTGTTTTTT TRBJ2-2 NA once TRBV7-3
CASSDRDRVSNEQFF TGTGCCAGCAGTGACCGGGACAGGGTCAGCAATGAGCAGTTCTTC TRBJ2-1 TRBD1 NA TRBV25-1
CASSSGTVYYEQYF TGTGCCAGCAGCTCCGGGACAGTCTACTACGAGCAGTACTTC TRBJ2-7 TRBD1 NA TRBV5-5
CASTAVPGHIYNEQFF TGTGCCAGCACCGCGGTTCCGGGACATATTTACAATGAGCAGTTCTTC TRBJ2-1 NA NA TRBV7-2
CATSGRRGDYEQYF TGTGCCACCAGCGGACGCCGGGGGGACTACGAGCAGTACTTC TRBJ2-7 TRBD2 NA TRBV15
CASSFTGTEAFF TGTGCCAGCAGTTTTACGGGGACTGAAGCTTTCTTT TRBJ1-1 NA NA TRBV28
CASNSGVEQYF TGTGCCAGCAACTCAGGGGTCGAGCAGTACTTC TRBJ2-7 NA NA TRBV2
CASSLTASGGPETQYF TGTGCCAGCAGCTTAACGGCTAGCGGGGGCCCAGAGACCCAGTACTTC TRBJ2-5 TRBD2 NA TRBV7-3
CASTSGQVLVNIQYF TGTGCCAGCACCTCTGGGCAGGTTTTAGTCAACATTCAGTACTTC TRBJ2-4 NA once TRBV28
CASSPPVGVNTEAFF TGCGCCAGCAGTCCCCCCGTGGGAGTGAACACTGAAGCTTTCTTT TRBJ1-1 NA NA TRBV23-1
CATSDLLAGEQYF TGTGCCACCAGTGATTTGTTGGCGGGCGAGCAGTACTTC TRBJ2-7 NA NA TRBV24-1
CASSGDRVYEQYF TGTGCCAGCAGTGGCGACAGGGTCTACGAGCAGTACTTC TRBJ2-7 TRBD1 NA TRBV2
CASSPGLAGEGEQFF TGTGCCAGCAGCCCGGGACTAGCGGGAGAGGGTGAGCAGTTCTTC TRBJ2-1 TRBD2 NA TRBV11-3
CASSLLAGGPGEQFF TGTGCCAGCAGTTTGCTGGCGGGAGGGCCAGGTGAGCAGTTCTTC TRBJ2-1 TRBD2 few TRBV27
CASSPRQGGTDTQYF TGTGCCAGCAGCCCCCGACAGGGAGGCACAGATACGCAGTATTTT TRBJ2-3 TRBD1 NA TRBV28
CASSLEQMRAFF TGTGCCAGCAGTTTGGAGCAGATGAGAGCTTTCTTT TRBJ1-1 NA NA TRBV28
CASSYSTGYEQYF TGTGCCAGCAGTTACTCGACCGGGTACGAGCAGTACTTC TRBJ2-7 NA NA TRBV6-5
CASSTTSGGGTDTQYF TGTGCCAGCAGCACTACTAGCGGGGGGGGCACAGATACGCAGTATTTT TRBJ2-3 TRBD2 NA TRBV7-8
CASSSVAVTGPGSGQYF TGTGCTAGCAGCTCGGTGGCGGTGACAGGACCCGGTTCGGGCCAGTACTTC TRBJ2-5 NA NA TRBV7-7
CAWSPTGVTGELFF TGTGCCTGGAGCCCAACAGGGGTCACCGGGGAGCTGTTTTTT TRBJ2-2 TRBD1 NA TRBV30
CATSGTSGSYNEQFF TGTGCCACCAGTGGGACTAGCGGGAGTTACAATGAGCAGTTCTTC TRBJ2-1 TRBD2 NA TRBV24-1
CASSLVGNQPQHF TGCGCCAGCAGCTTGGTCGGCAATCAGCCCCAGCATTTT TRBJ1-5 NA NA TRBV5-1
CASRRNYEQYF TGTGCCAGCCGGAGAAACTACGAGCAGTACTTC TRBJ2-7 NA NA TRBV7-9
CASSLDRNTGELFF TGCGCCAGCAGCTTGGACAGAAACACCGGGGAGCTGTTTTTT TRBJ2-2 NA NA TRBV5-1
CASIGGQGREKLFF TGTGCCAGCATAGGGGGACAGGGACGTGAAAAACTGTTTTTT TRBJ1-4 TRBD1 once TRBV6-6
CATAPFGQGVYGYTF TGTGCCACCGCCCCCTTCGGGCAGGGGGTCTATGGCTACACCTTC TRBJ1-2 TRBD1 NA TRBV6-6
CASSLARTVYGYTF TGTGCCAGCAGCTTGGCCCGGACAGTCTATGGCTACACCTTC TRBJ1-2 NA NA TRBV5-6
CATSDTLSPHEQYF TGTGCCACCAGTGACACGCTAAGTCCCCACGAGCAGTACTTC TRBJ2-7 NA NA TRBV24-1
CASRPGAGTVNQPQHF TGTGCCAGCCGGCCCGGCGCCGGGACAGTAAATCAGCCCCAGCATTTT TRBJ1-5 TRBD1 NA TRBV19
CASSLTYNEQFF TGTGCCAGCAGCCTTACCTACAATGAGCAGTTCTTC TRBJ2-1 NA NA TRBV7-9
CASSRPGYTQYF TGTGCCAGCAGCCGGCCGGGTTATACGCAGTATTTT TRBJ2-3 NA NA TRBV5-4